Each of the 13 T cell receptor beta chains below was sequenced from the same sample in a study of type 1 regulatory T cells. In TCRdb, the reads were re-called with MiXCR into one record per CDR3 protein. The sample has 6,000 to 6,500 distinct CDR3 sequences; roughly 34% are singletons. Their recognized antigens are unknown. Study-wide points: Tr1 cells had a more restricted TCR repertoire than non-Tr1 cells.

Sequenced: cultured type 1 regulatory T (Tr1) cells, either the whole culture or a sorted fraction (not recorded which). These receptors were taken from a human donor in good health.

The sample holds a few counts of this clonotype. This chain connects TRBV5-1 to TRBJ2-2, with TRBD2 as a possible D gene (5 bases). Trimming cost V 1 base and J 0 bases, with 13 bases left between them. This CDR3 spans 17 amino acids. Germline assignment: CDR1 SGHRS and CDR2 YFSETQ. The CDR3 protein is CASSLLRGLANTGELFF. DNA for the CDR3: TGCGCCAGCAGCTTGCTCCGGGGTCTCGCGAACACCGGGGAGCTGTTTTTT.

Only a few counts were recorded for this clonotype. The chain has TRBV6-1 and TRBJ2-2; perhaps TRBD1 as D (5 bases). Germline V gene data show CDR1 as MNHNS and CDR2 as SASEGT. Trimming took off 6 bases at V and 4 bases at J, with 18 bases between the two ends. The CDR3 consists of 16 residues. This CDR3 is CASRDQPLGRTGELFF. The CDR3 coding sequence is TGTGCCAGCAGAGATCAGCCCCTGGGGCGCACCGGGGAGCTGTTTTTT.

In this sample, this clonotype turned up a few times. This chain connects TRBV3-1 to TRBJ2-3; D is possibly TRBD2 (5 bases). With the DNA end fitting TRBJ2-7 better, the J assignment may be wrong. The germline CDR1 and CDR2 sequences are LGHDT and YNNKEL (reference sequence). The CDR3 has 13 residues. This CDR3 reads CASSRGLFHEQYF. Here the CDR3 DNA reads TGTGCCAGCAGCCGCGGGCTATTCCACGAGCAGTACTTC.

There are many counts of this clonotype. This chain links TRBV24-1 with TRBJ2-7; 8 nucleotides line up with TRBD2. The CDR3 has 16 amino acids. V lost 0 bases and J lost 2; bases outside the gene matches: 5. Germline-derived CDR1 and CDR2 are KGHDR and SFDVKD. CDR3 sequence (DNA): TGTGCCACCAGTGATTTGTTCGGGGGGGCGACCTACGAGCAGTACTTC. Translated: CATSDLFGGATYEQYF.

This clonotype appeared a few times. One end of the junction does not line up with germline, which may come from a read error. The J gene is TRBJ2-1, the V gene TRBV29-1, with 7 bases lining up with TRBD2. Per the germline V gene, CDR1 is SQVTM and CDR2 is ANQGSEA. The length of the CDR3 is 10 residues. Here the CDR3 DNA reads TGCAGCGTTGAGGGACGGGGGGTTGTCTTC. It yields the protein CSVEGRGVVF.

This clonotype was observed a handful of times. V usage is TRBV7-3 and J usage is TRBJ2-7; TRBD2 aligns across 7 bases. V gave up 2 bases and J gave up 13 bases; unmatched junction bases: 11. CDR3 length: 13 amino acids. CDR1 and CDR2 from the germline V gene are SGHTA and FQGTGA. The CDR3 region has the DNA TGTGCCAGCAGCTTAGAATCGGCGGGAGATCGTTACTTC. It yields the protein CASSLESAGDRYF.

This clonotype is termed medium-sized (0.01 to 0.1%). The rearrangement joins TRBV7-3 to TRBJ1-1; TRBD1 might be the D (6 bases). The CDR3 runs to 13 residues. V lost 2 bases and J lost 4, with 8 bases in between. The V gene's germline CDR1 is SGHTA and CDR2 FQGTGA. The CDR3 sequence is CASSLRGGTEAFF. The CDR3 DNA is TGTGCCAGCAGCTTACGAGGGGGCACTGAAGCTTTCTTT. Filled out from reference TRBV7-3 and TRBJ1-1, the complete variable domain reads GAGVSQTPSNKVTEKGKYVELRCDPISGHTALYWYRQSLGQGPEFLIYFQGTGAADDSGLPNDRFFAVRPEGSVSTLKIQRTERGDSAVYLCASSLRGGTEAFFGQGTRLTVV.

J is TRBJ2-5 and V is TRBV3-1; 11 nucleotides line up with TRBD1. CDR1 is LGHDT and CDR2 is YNNKEL in the germline V gene (reference sequence). CDR3 length: 16 amino acids. With V trimmed by 0 bases and J by 4 bases, 4 bases remained unmatched. The CDR3 protein is CASSQDSGTGGETQYF. CDR3 nucleotide sequence: TGTGCCAGCAGCCAAGACTCAGGGACAGGGGGAGAGACCCAGTACTTC.

This chain joins TRBV6-5 and TRBJ2-1, with 7 bases identical to TRBD1. J was trimmed by 8 bases and V by 2 bases; bases with no gene match: 6. From germline, CDR1 is MNHEY and CDR2 SVGAGI. CDR3 length: 14 amino acids. CDR3 protein: CASSYTDRVDEQFF. As DNA, the CDR3 is TGTGCCAGCAGTTACACAGACAGGGTCGATGAGCAGTTCTTC.

This clonotype was seen more than once but under ten times. The J gene is TRBJ2-3, the V gene TRBV7-2; 13 nucleotides match TRBD2. Germline V CDR1 and CDR2: SGHTA, FQGNSA. The trim removed 2 bases at V and 4 bases at J, leaving 9 bases unmatched. The CDR3 extends over 18 amino acids. CDR3 sequence reads: CASSLITSGRASADTQYF. CDR3 coding DNA: TGTGCCAGCAGCTTAATAACTAGCGGGAGGGCCAGTGCAGATACGCAGTATTTT.

Many counts were recorded for this clonotype. The chain is built from TRBV3-1 and TRBJ1-3; the D gene is possibly TRBD1 (5 bases). The CDR3 extends over 16 amino acids. Trimming took 1 base from V and 5 from J, leaving 15 bases between them. Germline assignment: CDR1 LGHDT and CDR2 YNNKEL (reference sequence). The CDR3 nucleotides are TGTGCCAGCAGCCAAGTCCTCCGGGACGGACGAAACACCATATATTTT. Translating it yields CASSQVLRDGRNTIYF. Complete variable domain (other parts from reference TRBV3-1 and TRBJ1-3): DTAVSQTPKYLVTQMGNDKSIKCEQNLGHDTMYWYKQDSKKFLKIMFSYNNKELIINETVPNRFSPKSPDKAHLNLHINSLELGDSAVYFCASSQVLRDGRNTIYFGEGSWLTVV.

The chain couples TRBV20-1 to TRBJ2-1; possible D gene TRBD2, 6 bases. CDR1 is DFQATT and CDR2 is SNEGSKA in the germline V gene (reference sequence). Trimming left V 2 bases short and J 4 bases short, with 15 bases between. The CDR3 length is 15 residues. CDR3 loop: CSARRGAGMYNEQFF. CDR3 nucleotide sequence: TGCAGTGCTAGACGGGGCGCGGGAATGTACAATGAGCAGTTCTTC.

The chain joins TRBV20-1 to TRBJ1-6; 7 bases are shared with TRBD1. With 1 base clipped from V and 6 bases from J, the junction kept 3 bases outside the gene matches. CDR3 length: 14 amino acids. CDR1 is DFQATT and CDR2 is SNEGSKA in the germline V gene (reference sequence). The CDR3 DNA reads as TGCAGTGCTAGAGGTCAGGGGGGTAATTCACCCCTCCACTTT. Amino acid sequence: CSARGQGGNSPLHF.